Following are 23 T cell receptor beta chains from one sample sequenced in a study of blood T cell repertoires in COVID-19. Produced via immunoSEQ multiplex PCR; TCRdb's table is partial and in-frame only. Of some 80,000 clones listed, 79% are singletons. The specimen was peripheral blood. The source is a woman aged 80 or over with active or convalescent COVID-19.

The chain combines TRBV15 with TRBJ2-1; D not certain. CDR3 size: 17 residues. Germline lookup yields CDR1 LNHNV and CDR2 YYDKDF (reference sequence). The germline V and J ends were trimmed by 0 bases and 0 bases, with 12 bases remaining between them. The CDR3 sequence: CATSRDLSVSSYNEQFF. The CDR3 nucleotides are TGTGCCACCAGCAGAGATTTATCGGTTAGCTCCTACAATGAGCAGTTCTTC.

This chain joins TRBV7-9 and TRBJ1-2; 10 bases align to TRBD1. The CDR3 loop spans 15 amino acids. The germline V gene encodes CDR1 SEHNR and CDR2 FQNEAQ (reference sequence). Trimming at V came to 0 bases and at J to 3 bases, leaving 1 base not matched to a gene. CDR3 nucleotides: TGTGCCAGCAGCTTAGCGGACAGGGGGTACTATGGCTACACCTTC. Translated: CASSLADRGYYGYTF.

The CDR3 spells CAWRRGQGGTGELFF. In DNA, the CDR3 is TGTGCCTGGAGAAGGGGCCAGGGGGGCACCGGGGAGCTGTTTTTT. The chain combines TRBV30 with TRBJ2-2; possible D gene TRBD1, 7 bases. The CDR3 covers 15 residues. CDR1 is GTSNPN and CDR2 is SVGIG in the germline V gene (reference sequence). Trimming removed 3 bases from V and 4 bases from J, with 15 bases in between.

The chain combines TRBV28 with TRBJ2-1; 9 bases agree with TRBD2. From germline, CDR1 is MDHEN and CDR2 SYDVKM. The J segment lost 9 bases and the V segment lost 2 bases, leaving 17 bases of the junction unmatched. The CDR3 is 18 residues long. CDR3: CASSLSVLAGSGESEQFF. The CDR3 nucleotides are TGTGCCAGCAGTTTAAGTGTCCTAGCGGGATCGGGCGAGAGTGAGCAGTTCTTC.

The chain uses TRBV7-2 and TRBJ2-4; no reliable D call. CDR1 is SGHTA and CDR2 is FQGNSA in the germline V gene. The ends were cut back, 5 bases at V and 1 base at J, with 9 bases in the middle. CDR3 length equals 14 residues. The chain's CDR3 is CASSPEVAKNIQYF. The DNA of the CDR3 is TGTGCCAGCAGCCCAGAGGTGGCCAAAAACATTCAGTACTTC.

For the CDR3, the DNA is TGTGCTAGTGGTTTGGTACTATCCAACACAGATACGCAGTATTTT. Residues: CASGLVLSNTDTQYF. V usage is TRBV12-5 and J usage is TRBJ2-3, with no clear D. The germline V gene has CDR1 LGHNT and CDR2 FRNRAP. The CDR3 consists of 15 residues. V shed 0 bases and J shed 2 bases, with 9 bases lying between them.

This clone was counted a few times. The chain uses TRBV14 and TRBJ1-3; D call uncertain. This CDR3 contains 11 residues. Trimming shortened V by 1 base and J by 13 bases, and 8 bases separated the two germline ends. Germline V lookup: CDR1 SGHDN, CDR2 FVKESK. CDR3 sequence: CASSQAGIIYF. The DNA of the CDR3 is TGTGCCAGCAGCCAAGCCGGGATTATATATTTT.

V gene TRBV12-5 combines with J gene TRBJ2-2; maybe TRBD1 (6 bases). The germline V gene encodes CDR1 LGHNT and CDR2 FRNRAP. The CDR3 sequence is 15 residues long. Trimming stripped 3 bases from V and 2 bases from J, with 10 bases between. CDR3 loop: CASGFADRNTGELFF. CDR3 bases: TGTGCTAGTGGTTTTGCGGACAGAAACACCGGGGAGCTGTTTTTT.

The rearrangement links TRBV14 to TRBJ2-7; TRBD2 aligns across 7 bases. Germline trimming cut 0 bases from V and 4 bases from J; bases unmatched to any gene: 21. The germline gives CDR1 SGHDN, CDR2 FVKESK. The CDR3 sequence is 20 residues long. The CDR3 region is CASSQDRTRQEGLVPYEQYF. CDR3 DNA sequence: TGTGCCAGCAGCCAAGATAGGACTAGGCAGGAGGGATTAGTCCCATACGAGCAGTACTTC.

The chain combines TRBV11-2 with TRBJ2-4, with 8 nucleotides matching TRBD1. The V gene end was trimmed by 3 bases and the J gene end by 9 bases; junction bases not matched to a gene: 10. This CDR3 is 15 amino acids long. The germline V gene has CDR1 SGHAT and CDR2 FQNNGV. The CDR3 protein is CASSFLGTGGGIQYF. As DNA, the CDR3 is TGTGCCAGCAGCTTTCTTGGGACAGGAGGCGGCATTCAGTACTTC.

This rearrangement joins TRBV6-1 to TRBJ2-3; D ambiguous. The CDR3 runs 12 residues. V shed 6 bases and J shed 5 bases, with 9 bases lying between them. The germline gives CDR1 MNHNS, CDR2 SASEGT. As DNA, the CDR3 is TGTGCCAGCAGCAGGTCAGGAGATACGCAGTATTTT. It translates to CASSRSGDTQYF.

This sequence joins TRBV19 and TRBJ1-2, with TRBD1 matching over 9 bases. The CDR3 spans 13 residues. Germline lookup yields CDR1 LNHDA and CDR2 SQIVND (reference sequence). The V and J ends lost 7 bases and 7 bases, in that order; junction bases with no gene match: 7. The CDR3 DNA is TGTGCCAGTACTTCACAGGGGGCGCGTGGCTACACCTTC. Translating it yields CASTSQGARGYTF.

The gene calls are TRBV7-9 and TRBJ2-7; 11 bases fit TRBD1. CDR3 length equals 15 residues. V was pared by 4 bases and J by 1 base, with 3 bases of the junction left unmatched. Germline V gives CDR1 SEHNR, CDR2 FQNEAQ (reference sequence). The CDR3 here is CASSSGQGVSYEQYF. In DNA, the CDR3 is TGTGCCAGCAGCTCGGGACAGGGGGTTTCCTACGAGCAGTACTTC.

DNA of the CDR3: TGTGCCAGCAGCCCCCACCCGAGGGCGAGGGCGGACACCGGGGAGCTGTTTTTT. This encodes CASSPHPRARADTGELFF. This rearrangement joins TRBV7-2 to TRBJ2-2; D perhaps matches TRBD2 (5 bases). The V end lost 5 bases, the J end lost 3 bases, and 22 bases lay between the germline ends. The CDR3 loop spans 18 amino acids. Germline lookup yields CDR1 SGHTA and CDR2 FQGNSA.

This sequence joins TRBV11-3 and TRBJ2-2; TRBD1 agrees at 11 bases. CDR3 length: 17 residues. In germline, CDR1 is SGHNT, CDR2 YENEEA. V was pared by 5 bases and J by 4 bases, with 9 bases of the junction left unmatched. The CDR3 DNA reads as TGTGCCAGCAGCCGTATTCCGGGGACAGGGGGCACCGGGGAGCTGTTTTTT. Its translation: CASSRIPGTGGTGELFF.

The chain links TRBV28 to TRBJ2-7; the D is unclear. V was clipped by 5 bases and J by 3 bases, with 5 bases between them. This CDR3 spans 11 amino acids. Germline V gives CDR1 MDHEN, CDR2 SYDVKM. The chain's CDR3 is CASSVNYEQYF. DNA of the CDR3: TGTGCCAGCAGTGTAAACTACGAGCAGTACTTC.

The J gene is TRBJ2-5, the V gene TRBV10-3, with TRBD2 matching over 13 bases. The CDR3 has 14 amino acids. CDR1 ENHRY and CDR2 SYGVKD come from the germline V gene. V lost 8 bases to trimming and J lost 5 bases; unmatched junction nucleotides: 5. The CDR3 spells CAIAGLAGRETQYF. CDR3 nucleotides: TGTGCCATCGCGGGACTAGCGGGGAGGGAGACCCAGTACTTC.

J is TRBJ2-7 and V is TRBV5-4, with 12 positions matching TRBD2. The V gene's germline CDR1 is SGHNT and CDR2 YYREEE (reference sequence). Losses at the gene ends were 5 bases for V and 4 bases for J; bases not matched to a gene: 4. This CDR3 has 14 residues. Here the CDR3 DNA reads TGTGCCAGCAGACCGGGACTAGCGGGTTACGAGCAGTACTTC. Its protein product is CASRPGLAGYEQYF.

This chain links TRBV30 with TRBJ1-6; no reliable D call. From germline, CDR1 is GTSNPN and CDR2 SVGIG (reference sequence). The ends were cut back, 1 base at V and 14 bases at J, with 9 bases in the middle. This CDR3 has 11 amino acids. The CDR3 reads CAWSAQVALHF. The CDR3 nucleotides read TGTGCCTGGAGTGCCCAGGTTGCCCTCCACTTT. The variable domain in full, completed from reference TRBV30 and TRBJ1-6, reads SQTIHQWPATLVQPVGSPLSLECTVEGTSNPNLYWYRQAAGRGLQLLFYSVGIGQISSEVPQNLSASRPQDRQFILSSKKLLLSDSGFYLCAWSAQVALHFGNGTRLTVT.

J is TRBJ2-2 and V is TRBV7-9; 9 bases agree with TRBD1. With 6 bases clipped from V and 3 bases from J, the junction kept 5 bases outside the gene matches. CDR1 is SEHNR and CDR2 is FQNEAQ in the germline V gene (reference sequence). The CDR3 contains 15 residues. In DNA form, the CDR3 reads TGTGCCAGCAGTCCGGGACAGGGAGACACCGGGGAGCTGTTTTTT. Encoded protein: CASSPGQGDTGELFF.

V is TRBV18 and J is TRBJ1-2; 10 positions agree with TRBD1. The J segment lost 5 bases and the V segment lost 3 bases, leaving 6 bases of the junction unmatched. In germline, CDR1 is KGHSH, CDR2 LQKENI. The CDR3 loop spans 15 amino acids. This chain's CDR3 is CASSPDGTGAYGYTF. CDR3 coding DNA: TGTGCCAGCTCACCCGATGGGACAGGGGCGTATGGCTACACCTTC.

The chain has TRBV7-3 and TRBJ2-1; possible D gene TRBD2, 6 bases. This CDR3 region has 13 residues. The V and J ends lost 2 bases and 14 bases respectively, with 16 bases between them. In germline, CDR1 is SGHTA, CDR2 FQGTGA. The CDR3 sequence: CASSLQVNGGKFF. The CDR3 DNA follows: TGTGCCAGCAGCTTACAGGTGAACGGAGGGAAGTTCTTC. Full variable domain (rest looked up from reference TRBV7-3 and TRBJ2-1): GAGVSQTPSNKVTEKGKYVELRCDPISGHTALYWYRQSLGQGPEFLIYFQGTGAADDSGLPNDRFFAVRPEGSVSTLKIQRTERGDSAVYLCASSLQVNGGKFFGPGTRLTVL.

The chain is built from TRBV2 and TRBJ1-6; the match to TRBD1 covers 7 bases. Unmatched junction bases numbered 4, after V lost 5 bases and J lost 6 bases. CDR3 length: 14 residues. CDR1 and CDR2 (germline): SNHLY, FYNNEI. CDR3 sequence reads: CASSPDRVNSPLHF. CDR3 DNA: TGTGCCAGCAGTCCCGACAGGGTTAATTCACCCCTCCACTTT.